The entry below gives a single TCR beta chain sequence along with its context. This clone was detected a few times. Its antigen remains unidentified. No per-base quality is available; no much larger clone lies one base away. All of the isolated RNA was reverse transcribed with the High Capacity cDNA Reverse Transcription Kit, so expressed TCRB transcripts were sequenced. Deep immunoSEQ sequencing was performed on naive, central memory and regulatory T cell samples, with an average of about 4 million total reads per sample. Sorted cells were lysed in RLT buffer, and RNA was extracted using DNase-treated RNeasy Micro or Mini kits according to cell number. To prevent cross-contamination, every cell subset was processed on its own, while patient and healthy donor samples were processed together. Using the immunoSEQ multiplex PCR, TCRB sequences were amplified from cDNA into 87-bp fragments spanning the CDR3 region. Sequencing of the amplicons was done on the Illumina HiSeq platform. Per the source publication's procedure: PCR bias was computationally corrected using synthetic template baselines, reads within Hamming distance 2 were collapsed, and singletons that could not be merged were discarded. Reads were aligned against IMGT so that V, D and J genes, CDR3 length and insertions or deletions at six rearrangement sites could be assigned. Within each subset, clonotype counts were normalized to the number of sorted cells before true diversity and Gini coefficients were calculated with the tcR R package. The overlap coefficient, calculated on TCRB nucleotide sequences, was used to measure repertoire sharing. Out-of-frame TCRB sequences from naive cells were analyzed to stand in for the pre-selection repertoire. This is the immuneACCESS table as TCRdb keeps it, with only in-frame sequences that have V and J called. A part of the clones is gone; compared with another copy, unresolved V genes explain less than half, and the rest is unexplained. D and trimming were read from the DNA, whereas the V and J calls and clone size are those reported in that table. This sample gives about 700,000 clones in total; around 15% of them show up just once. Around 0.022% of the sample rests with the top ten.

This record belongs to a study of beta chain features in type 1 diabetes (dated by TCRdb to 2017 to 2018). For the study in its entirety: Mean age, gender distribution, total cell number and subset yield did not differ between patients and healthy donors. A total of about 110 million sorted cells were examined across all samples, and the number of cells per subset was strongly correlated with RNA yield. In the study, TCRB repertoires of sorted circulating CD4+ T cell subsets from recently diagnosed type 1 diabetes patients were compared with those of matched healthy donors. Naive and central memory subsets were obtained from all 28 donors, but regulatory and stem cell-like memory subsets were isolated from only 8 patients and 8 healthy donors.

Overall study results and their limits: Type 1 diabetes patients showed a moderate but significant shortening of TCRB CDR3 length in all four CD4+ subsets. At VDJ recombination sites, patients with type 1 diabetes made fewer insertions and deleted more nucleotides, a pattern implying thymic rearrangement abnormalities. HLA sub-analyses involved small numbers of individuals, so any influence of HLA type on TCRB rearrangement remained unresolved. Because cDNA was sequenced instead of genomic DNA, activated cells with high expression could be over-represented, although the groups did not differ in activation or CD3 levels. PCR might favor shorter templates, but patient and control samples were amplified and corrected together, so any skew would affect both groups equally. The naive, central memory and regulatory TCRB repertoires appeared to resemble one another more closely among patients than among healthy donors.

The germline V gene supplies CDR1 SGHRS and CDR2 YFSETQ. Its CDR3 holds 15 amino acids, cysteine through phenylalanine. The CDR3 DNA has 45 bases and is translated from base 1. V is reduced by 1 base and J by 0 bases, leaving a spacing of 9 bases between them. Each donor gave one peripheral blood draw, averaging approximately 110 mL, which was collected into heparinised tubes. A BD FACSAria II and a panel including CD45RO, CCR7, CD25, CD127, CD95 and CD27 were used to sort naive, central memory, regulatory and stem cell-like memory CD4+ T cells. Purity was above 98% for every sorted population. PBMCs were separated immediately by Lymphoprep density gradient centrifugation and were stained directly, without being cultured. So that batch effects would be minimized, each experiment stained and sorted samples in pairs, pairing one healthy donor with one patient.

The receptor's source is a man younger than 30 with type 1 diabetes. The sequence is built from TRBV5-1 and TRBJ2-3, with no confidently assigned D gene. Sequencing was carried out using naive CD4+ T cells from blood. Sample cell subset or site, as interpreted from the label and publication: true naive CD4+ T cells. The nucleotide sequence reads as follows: TGCGCCAGCAGCTTGACGCTGGCCAGCACAGATACGCAGTATTTT. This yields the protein CASSLTLASTDTQYF.